This is a list of T cell receptor beta chains from one sample in a study of hypomethylating agent response in myelodysplastic syndrome. Using immunoSEQ multiplex PCR, the repertoire was profiled, and TCRdb retains in-frame clones only, with some absent. The sample gives roughly 9,300 clones, 83% of which show up once; 3% to 4% is in the top ten. The source material was bone marrow, sampled before or after starting hypomethylating agent treatment for myelodysplastic syndrome (not recorded which). The receptors derive from a human donor with myelodysplastic syndrome. Both conserved end residues are part of each CDR3. Fields, in order: clone size, V gene, D gene, J gene, CDR3 DNA, CDR3 protein. The D gene is left open where the match is weak. Rows give clone size only sometimes, using once, few, many, or a class for an expanded clone.

abundance: once; v_gene: TRBV14; d_gene: NA; j_gene: TRBJ1-2; CDR3nt: TGTGCCAGCAGCCAAGGGTTTAACTATGGCTACACCTTC; CDR3aa: CASSQGFNYGYTF
abundance: few; v_gene: TRBV28; d_gene: NA; j_gene: TRBJ1-2; CDR3nt: TGTGCCAGCAGAAGTTTCGGCACAGATCCATATGGCTACACCTTC; CDR3aa: CASRSFGTDPYGYTF
abundance: NA; v_gene: TRBV12-5; d_gene: NA; j_gene: TRBJ1-2; CDR3nt: TGTGCTAGTGGTTCGTCAGGGACGAGCACCTTC; CDR3aa: CASGSSGTSTF
abundance: NA; v_gene: TRBV30; d_gene: NA; j_gene: TRBJ1-5; CDR3nt: TGTGCCTGGCAGAGGAGAGGGTCCCTCGGCAATCAGCCCCAGCATTTT; CDR3aa: CAWQRRGSLGNQPQHF
abundance: once; v_gene: TRBV4-2; d_gene: TRBD2; j_gene: TRBJ2-3; CDR3nt: TGTGCCAGCAGCCCTCGGGGGGAGACAGATACGCAGTATTTT; CDR3aa: CASSPRGETDTQYF
abundance: NA; v_gene: TRBV7-8; d_gene: TRBD2; j_gene: TRBJ2-7; CDR3nt: TGTGCCAGCAGCTTAGACGGGAGGGTGTGGCACGAGCAGCACTTC; CDR3aa: CASSLDGRVWHEQHF
abundance: NA; v_gene: TRBV19; d_gene: TRBD1; j_gene: TRBJ2-7; CDR3nt: TGTGCCAGTAGTACCACAGGGGTTAGGAGCTCCTACGAGCAGTACTTC; CDR3aa: CASSTTGVRSSYEQYF
abundance: NA; v_gene: TRBV6-4; d_gene: NA; j_gene: TRBJ2-7; CDR3nt: TGTGCCAGCAGTGACTTTGGTTCTTACTACGAGCAGTACTTC; CDR3aa: CASSDFGSYYEQYF
abundance: NA; v_gene: TRBV5-1; d_gene: TRBD1; j_gene: TRBJ1-1; CDR3nt: TGCGCCAGCAGCCCGGGACAGGGGATGAACACTGAAGCTTTCTTT; CDR3aa: CASSPGQGMNTEAFF
abundance: NA; v_gene: TRBV21-1; d_gene: NA; j_gene: TRBJ2-1; CDR3nt: TGTGTCGTGGGGGACTCCCTTAACGGGAGCGCCTACAATGAGCAGTTCTTC; CDR3aa: CVVGDSLNGSAYNEQFF
abundance: NA; v_gene: TRBV18; d_gene: TRBD1; j_gene: TRBJ2-1; CDR3nt: TGTGCCAGCTCGCGGGACAGGGGTGGCGATGAGCAGTTCTTC; CDR3aa: CASSRDRGGDEQFF
abundance: NA; v_gene: TRBV11-2; d_gene: NA; j_gene: TRBJ2-5; CDR3nt: TGTGCCAGCAGCTTAAGGTTGGGGATTCAAGAGACCCAGTACTTC; CDR3aa: CASSLRLGIQETQYF
abundance: NA; v_gene: TRBV2; d_gene: TRBD1; j_gene: TRBJ1-5; CDR3nt: TGTGCCAGCACGGACAGGGGGCATGGGAGCAATCAGCCCCAGCATTTT; CDR3aa: CASTDRGHGSNQPQHF
abundance: few; v_gene: TRBV27; d_gene: NA; j_gene: TRBJ1-1; CDR3nt: TGTGCCAGCTCAACCCTATCGAGGGGAATGAACACTGAAGCTTTCTTT; CDR3aa: CASSTLSRGMNTEAFF
abundance: once; v_gene: TRBV11-2; d_gene: NA; j_gene: TRBJ2-1; CDR3nt: TGTGCCAGCAGCCCTGCCGGCTTCGTCAATGAGCAGTTCTTC; CDR3aa: CASSPAGFVNEQFF
abundance: NA; v_gene: TRBV10-3; d_gene: NA; j_gene: TRBJ2-3; CDR3nt: TGTGCCATCAGTGATAAAGGAACCAGCGGCACAGATACGCAGTATTTT; CDR3aa: CAISDKGTSGTDTQYF
abundance: NA; v_gene: TRBV5-4; d_gene: NA; j_gene: TRBJ2-5; CDR3nt: TGTGCCAGCAGCTTGGAAGGTCGCCAAGAGACCCAGTACTTC; CDR3aa: CASSLEGRQETQYF
abundance: NA; v_gene: TRBV19; d_gene: NA; j_gene: TRBJ2-7; CDR3nt: TGTGCCAGTAGTATAGAGTCCTCCGAGCAGTACTTC; CDR3aa: CASSIESSEQYF